This T cell receptor (beta chain) was recorded in a study of identical twins. TCRdb processed the 5' RACE reads anew with MiXCR; each CDR3 protein has one entry. This table has approximately 630,000 distinct CDR3 sequences, 7.1% appearing once. Germline CDR1 reads LNHDA; CDR2 reads SQIVND (reference sequence). This CDR3 has 13 residues. The V end lost 6 bases, the J end lost 3 bases, and 9 bases lay between the germline ends. These data also featured in a second study, about yellow fever vaccine responses in identical twins. That source reports: Twins' vaccine T cell response reportedly seemed partly convergent, partly personalized.

Sequencing used PBMCs. This TCR was sampled from a young woman in good health. This chain uses TRBV19 with TRBJ2-1; D call uncertain. The CDR3 reads CASSPIDYNEQFF. CDR3 in DNA: TGTGCCAGTAGCCCCATCGACTACAATGAGCAGTTCTTC.